What follows are 27 T cell receptor beta chains derived from one specimen sequenced in a study of beta chain features in type 1 diabetes. The entirety of the isolated RNA underwent reverse transcription, so expressed TCRB transcripts were sequenced. This table comes from immunoSEQ multiplex PCR, and its TCRdb copy is limited to in-frame clones, with some not included. The table has roughly 150,000 clones, 11% seen once. Input material: central memory CD4+ T cells from blood. The receptors originated from a young man in good health.

This clone has a handful of counts. The V and J genes are TRBV5-4 and TRBJ2-7, with 7 bases that match TRBD1. J was trimmed by 3 bases and V by 0 bases; bases with no gene match: 3. Germline CDR1 and CDR2: SGHNT and YYREEE (reference sequence). This CDR3 has 14 residues. CDR3 in amino acids: CASSLVGQVYEQYF. CDR3 nucleotides: TGTGCCAGCAGCTTGGTAGGACAGGTCTACGAGCAGTACTTC.

Only a few counts were recorded for this clone. The chain is built from TRBV25-1 and TRBJ2-7, with 7 bases identical to TRBD2. This CDR3 has 12 amino acids. Losses at the gene ends were 7 bases for V and 3 bases for J; bases not matched to a gene: 3. Germline CDR1 MGHDK, CDR2 SYGVNS. DNA for the CDR3: TGTGCCAGCACGGGGGGAAGCTACGAGCAGTACTTC. It codes for CASTGGSYEQYF.

The V and J genes are TRBV2 and TRBJ1-4; no clear D gene. CDR1 and CDR2 from the germline V gene are SNHLY and FYNNEI. Deletions cut 7 bases from V and 0 bases from J, with 12 bases between. This CDR3 comprises 15 residues. Here the CDR3 reads CASNQGGATNEKLFF. CDR3 nucleotides: TGTGCCAGCAACCAAGGTGGTGCAACTAATGAAAAACTGTTTTTT. Looking up the rest from reference TRBV2 and TRBJ1-4 gives the full variable domain: EPEVTQTPSHQVTQMGQEVILRCVPISNHLYFYWYRQILGQKVEFLVSFYNNEISEKSEIFDDQFSVERPDGSNFTLKIRSTKLEDSAMYFCASNQGGATNEKLFFGSGTQLSVL.

This clone was observed many times. The genes are TRBV2 and TRBJ2-1; 9 bases line up with TRBD1. Per the germline V gene, CDR1 is SNHLY and CDR2 is FYNNEI. After removal of 6 bases from V and 9 bases from J, the junction contained 12 bases not matched to a gene. The CDR3 has 15 residues. CDR3 sequence reads: CASSLPGQGRGEQFF. The DNA of the CDR3 is TGTGCCAGCAGCCTCCCGGGACAGGGTCGGGGTGAGCAGTTCTTC.

The J gene is TRBJ2-1, the V gene TRBV7-9, with a weak D call TRBD2 (5 bases). There are 15 residues in the CDR3. V was trimmed by 2 bases and J by 0 bases, leaving 8 bases between them. The V gene's germline CDR1 is SEHNR and CDR2 FQNEAQ (reference sequence). The CDR3 reads CASSLWRASYNEQFF. CDR3 nucleotides: TGTGCCAGCAGCTTATGGCGGGCCTCCTACAATGAGCAGTTCTTC.

This clone was counted between two and nine times. This rearrangement joins TRBV4-2 to TRBJ2-5, with TRBD2 matching 11 bases. Germline-derived CDR1 and CDR2 are LGHNA and YNFKEQ. CDR3 length equals 16 residues. Losses at the gene ends were 4 bases for V and 1 base for J; bases not matched to a gene: 5. The DNA of the CDR3 is TGTGCCAGCAGCCCCGGGACTAGCGGTTTCCAAGAGACCCAGTACTTC. Amino acids: CASSPGTSGFQETQYF.

This clone was seen only a few times. The J gene is TRBJ1-2, the V gene TRBV28; no clear D. Germline lookup yields CDR1 MDHEN and CDR2 SYDVKM. Between the trimmed V and J ends, which lost 6 bases and 2 bases, there was a span of 10 bases. There are 13 residues in the CDR3. CDR3 protein: CASSTQRNYGYTF. The CDR3 DNA reads TGTGCCAGCAGCACCCAGAGGAACTATGGCTACACCTTC.

The chain employs TRBV27 and TRBJ2-5; 8 bases line up with TRBD1. V was pared by 0 bases and J by 7 bases, with 7 bases of the junction left unmatched. CDR1 MNHEY and CDR2 SMNVEV come from the germline V gene (reference sequence). There are 15 residues in the CDR3. The CDR3, as DNA: TGTGCCAGCAGTTTATCTCGGACAGGGTGGGGGACCCAGTACTTC. Translating it yields CASSLSRTGWGTQYF.

In its sample, this clone was seen a few times. The chain joins TRBV12-5 to TRBJ2-3, with D tentatively TRBD1 (6 bases). The germline V gene has CDR1 LGHNT and CDR2 FRNRAP. The V and J ends lost 5 bases and 9 bases respectively, with 12 bases between them. This CDR3 is 12 amino acids long. CDR3 sequence: CASGTQGKTQYF. For the CDR3, the DNA is TGTGCTAGTGGTACCCAGGGGAAAACGCAGTATTTT.

The genes are TRBV7-8 and TRBJ1-2; D gene unclear. The CDR3 extends over 12 amino acids. Germline V gene lookup returns CDR1 SGHVS and CDR2 FQNEAQ. V dropped 3 bases and J dropped 9 bases, with 11 bases sitting between them. The CDR3 region is CASSFSELRYTF. CDR3 bases: TGTGCCAGCAGCTTCTCTGAGCTCCGCTACACCTTC.

This clone was seen only a few times. The V gene is TRBV5-1, the J gene TRBJ2-3; 9 positions match TRBD2. Per germline, CDR1 SGHRS and CDR2 YFSETQ. The CDR3 contains 17 residues. The V segment lost 1 base and the J segment 5 bases; nucleotides outside the gene matches: 11. CDR3 in DNA: TGCGCCAGCAGCTTGCAGCCGGAGGGCGGGAGGGTAGATACGCAGTATTTT. It encodes CASSLQPEGGRVDTQYF.

This clone has a handful of counts. This sequence joins TRBV7-2 and TRBJ2-2; no definite D call. The CDR3 has 13 residues. Trimming took 0 bases from V and 6 from J, leaving 5 bases between them. The germline CDR1 and CDR2 sequences are SGHTA and FQGNSA. CDR3 in DNA: TGTGCCAGCAGCTTAGCGCAGTCCGGGGAGCTGTTTTTT. Translated: CASSLAQSGELFF.

This clone turned up a few times. CDR3 in amino acids: CSVGTGVRDTQYF. The DNA of the CDR3 is TGCAGCGTGGGGACAGGCGTAAGAGATACGCAGTATTTT. This rearrangement joins TRBV29-1 to TRBJ2-3, with 8 bases that match TRBD1. Per the germline V gene, CDR1 is SQVTM and CDR2 is ANQGSEA. CDR3 size: 13 residues. The V and J ends lost 6 bases and 5 bases, in that order; junction bases with no gene match: 7.

This clone was seen a handful of times. The chain recombines TRBV9 with TRBJ2-5, with 8 bases lining up with TRBD1. The J segment lost 5 bases and the V segment lost 2 bases, leaving 2 bases of the junction unmatched. CDR3 length: 13 amino acids. Germline V gene sequence: CDR1 SGDLS, CDR2 YYNGEE. The CDR3 protein is CASSVDRAETQYF. The DNA for the CDR3 is TGTGCCAGCAGCGTGGACAGGGCCGAGACCCAGTACTTC.

Worth noting for this clone: One base separates it from a far larger clone, so it is likely a read error. Other DNA sequences within the sample encode an identical CDR3. The chain employs TRBV10-3 and TRBJ2-5; D is undetermined. With the DNA end fitting TRBJ2-7 better, the J assignment may be wrong. CDR1 is ENHRY, CDR2 SYGVKD, per germline. The CDR3 length is 11 residues. This CDR3 is CAISGTYEQYF. The CDR3 coding sequence is TGTGCCATCAGTGGGACCTACGAGCAGTACTTC.

The CDR3 loop reads CASSSQGGSSYNEQFF. The CDR3 nucleotides are TGTGCCAGCAGTTCCCAGGGGGGGAGCTCCTACAATGAGCAGTTCTTC. J is TRBJ2-1 and V is TRBV7-2; D possibly uses TRBD1 or TRBD2 (7 bases each). Trimming removed 6 bases at V and 0 bases at J, with 15 bases between. Germline CDR1 reads SGHTA; CDR2 reads FQGNSA. This CDR3 has 16 residues.

This clone occurred many times. The V and J genes are TRBV7-2 and TRBJ2-1, with D perhaps assigned TRBD1 or TRBD2 (5 bases each). With 3 bases removed from V and 6 bases from J, the gap between germline ends came to 12 bases. Germline V gives CDR1 SGHTA, CDR2 FQGNSA. The CDR3 totals 14 residues. The CDR3 coding sequence is TGTGCCAGCAGCTTGGGGGAAGTTCCCAATGAGCAGTTCTTC. This codes for CASSLGEVPNEQFF.

This clone was counted only a few times. This chain uses TRBV11-1 with TRBJ2-5; no clear D. This CDR3 contains 14 residues. Germline CDR1 and CDR2: SGHAT and FQDESV (reference sequence). Trimming shortened V by 5 bases and J by 7 bases, and 17 bases separated the two germline ends. Here the CDR3 DNA reads TGTGCCAGCAGCCCCCGGCAAGGTAGAGGGACCCAGTACTTC. This codes for CASSPRQGRGTQYF.

The J gene is TRBJ2-7, the V gene TRBV19; D call uncertain. This CDR3 region has 12 residues. Germline CDR1 is LNHDA and CDR2 is SQIVND (reference sequence). Trimming took 0 bases from V and 6 from J, leaving 6 bases between them. CDR3 coding DNA: TGTGCCAGTAGTATAGAAGGGCGCGAGCAGTACTTC. It translates to CASSIEGREQYF. The whole variable domain, filled in from reference TRBV19 and TRBJ2-7, reads DGGITQSPKYLFRKEGQNVTLSCEQNLNHDAMYWYRQDPGQGLRLIYYSQIVNDFQKGDIAEGYSVSREKKESFPLTVTSAQKNPTAFYLCASSIEGREQYFGPGTRLTVT.

The rearrangement links TRBV15 to TRBJ1-1, with TRBD1 identical over 7 bases. The CDR3 has 15 residues. Losses at the gene ends were 2 bases for V and 5 bases for J; bases not matched to a gene: 8. Germline assignment: CDR1 LNHNV and CDR2 YYDKDF (reference sequence). CDR3 DNA sequence: TGTGCCACCAGCAGACCTCAGGGGGAAACGACTGAAGCTTTCTTT. This codes for CATSRPQGETTEAFF.

The chain is built from TRBV29-1 and TRBJ2-3; D is uncertain. CDR1 is SQVTM, CDR2 ANQGSEA, per germline. The CDR3 extends over 13 amino acids. The V and J ends lost 3 bases and 4 bases respectively, with 11 bases between them. The CDR3 DNA sequence: TGCAGCGTTGATCCTTCGTTCGCAGATACGCAGTATTTT. Amino acids: CSVDPSFADTQYF.

This rearrangement joins TRBV28 to TRBJ2-5; perhaps TRBD2 as D (5 bases). V lost 7 bases and J 0 bases, leaving 12 bases between the germline ends. This CDR3 has 14 amino acids. Germline values: CDR1 MDHEN, CDR2 SYDVKM. CDR3 nucleotides: TGTGCCAGCAACAAGCGGCAGTACCAAGAGACCCAGTACTTC. Residues: CASNKRQYQETQYF.

This clone has only a few counts. The rearrangement links TRBV6-6 to TRBJ1-4; a possible D gene is TRBD1 (5 bases). This CDR3 has 15 residues. Germline V gives CDR1 MNHNY, CDR2 SVGAGI (reference sequence). V was pared by 4 bases and J by 3 bases, with 12 bases between. The CDR3 protein is CASSSPLGANEKLFF. The CDR3 region has the DNA TGTGCCAGCAGTTCCCCGCTAGGGGCTAATGAAAAACTGTTTTTT.

This clone was picked up a small number of times. The V call is TRBV6-1, the J call TRBJ1-4; D uncertain. From germline, CDR1 is MNHNS and CDR2 SASEGT. The ends were cut back, 8 bases at V and 3 bases at J, with 13 bases in the middle. The CDR3 is 14 residues long. For the CDR3, the DNA is TGTGCCAGCGGCAGACAAACGGCTAATGAAAAACTGTTTTTT. Protein product: CASGRQTANEKLFF.

This clone was recorded a few times. The chain combines TRBV11-2 with TRBJ2-1; no clear D. V shed 5 bases and J shed 10 bases, with 21 bases lying between them. The CDR3 runs to 15 residues. The germline V gene encodes CDR1 SGHAT and CDR2 FQNNGV. CDR3 in DNA: TGTGCCAGCAGCCAAGAGCGAAGGACGTCCCCCGAGCAGTTCTTC. Residues: CASSQERRTSPEQFF.

The V gene is TRBV7-3, the J gene TRBJ2-2, with D possibly TRBD2 on 6 matching bases. V was pared by 5 bases and J by 3 bases, with 10 bases between. CDR1 is SGHTA and CDR2 is FQGTGA in the germline V gene. The CDR3 loop spans 14 amino acids. For the CDR3, the DNA is TGTGCCAGCAGCCCGATAGCGGACACCGGGGAGCTGTTTTTT. Encoded protein: CASSPIADTGELFF. Using reference TRBV7-3 and TRBJ2-2 for the parts outside the CDR3, the full variable domain is GAGVSQTPSNKVTEKGKYVELRCDPISGHTALYWYRQSLGQGPEFLIYFQGTGAADDSGLPNDRFFAVRPEGSVSTLKIQRTERGDSAVYLCASSPIADTGELFFGEGSRLTVL.

The chain links TRBV14 to TRBJ2-1; D is unresolved. Deletions cut 2 bases from V and 4 bases from J, with 12 bases between. Per the germline V gene, CDR1 is SGHDN and CDR2 is FVKESK. This CDR3 has 15 residues. For the CDR3, the DNA is TGTGCCAGCAGCCAAAGGCATGAAGTGTACAATGAGCAGTTCTTC. Translating gives CASSQRHEVYNEQFF.